This T cell receptor (beta chain) was captured by sequencing in a study of T cell responses to AZD1222 COVID-19 vaccine. To note about this clone: Its target is not known.

The V gene's germline CDR1 is LNHDA and CDR2 SQIVND (reference sequence). Unmatched junction bases numbered 10, after V lost 4 bases and J lost 2 bases. The CDR3 contains 17 residues. Study-wide results and limits: It was only after the peak T cell response that any repertoires were sampled. Dominant CD4 TCR responses targeted spike regions 160-218 and 743-854. Clonal diversity was possibly underestimated, and white British individuals and females predominated among donors.

Only in-frame clones appear in the TCRdb table, and some are missing; sequencing was by immunoSEQ multiplex PCR. The sample lists 90,000 to 150,000 clones, approximately 91% seen once, with 2% to 3% in the top ten. This clonotype originated in an adult in good health. This specimen consisted of peripheral blood, obtained on day 0 of AZD1222 vaccination. V gene TRBV19 combines with J gene TRBJ1-5, with 8 bases fitting TRBD1. CDR3 DNA: TGTGCCAGTAGTAACGGACAGGGCCAATTGCGCAATCAGCCCCAGCATTTT. Encoded protein: CASSNGQGQLRNQPQHF.